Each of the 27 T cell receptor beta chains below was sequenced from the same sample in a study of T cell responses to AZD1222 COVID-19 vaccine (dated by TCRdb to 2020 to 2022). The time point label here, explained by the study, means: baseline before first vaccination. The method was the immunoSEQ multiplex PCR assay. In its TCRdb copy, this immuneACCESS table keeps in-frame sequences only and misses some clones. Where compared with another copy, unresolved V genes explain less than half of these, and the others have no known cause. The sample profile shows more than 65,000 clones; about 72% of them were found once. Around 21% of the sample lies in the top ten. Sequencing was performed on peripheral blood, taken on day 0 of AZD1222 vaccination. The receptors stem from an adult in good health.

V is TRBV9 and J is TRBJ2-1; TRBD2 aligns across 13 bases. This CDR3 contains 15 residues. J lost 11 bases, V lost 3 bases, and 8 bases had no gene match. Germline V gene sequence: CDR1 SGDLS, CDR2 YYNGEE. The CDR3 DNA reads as TGTGCCAGCAGCGCACGGACTAGCGGGGGCGGTAAGCAGTTCTTC. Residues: CASSARTSGGGKQFF. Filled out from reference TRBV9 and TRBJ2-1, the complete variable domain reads DSGVTQTPKHLITATGQRVTLRCSPRSGDLSVYWYQQSLDQGLQFLIQYYNGEERAKGNILERFSAQQFPDLHSELNLSSLELGDSALYFCASSARTSGGGKQFFGPGTRLTVL.

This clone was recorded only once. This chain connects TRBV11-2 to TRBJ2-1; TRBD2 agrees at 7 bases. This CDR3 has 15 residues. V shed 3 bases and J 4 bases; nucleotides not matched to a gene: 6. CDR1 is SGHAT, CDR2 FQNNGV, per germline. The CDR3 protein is CASSLRDYPYNEQFF. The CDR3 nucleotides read TGTGCCAGCAGCTTGAGGGACTACCCATACAATGAGCAGTTCTTC.

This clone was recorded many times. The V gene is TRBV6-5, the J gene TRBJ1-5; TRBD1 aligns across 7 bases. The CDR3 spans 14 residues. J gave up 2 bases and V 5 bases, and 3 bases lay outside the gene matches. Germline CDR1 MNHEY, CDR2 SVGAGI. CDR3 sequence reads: CASSPTGGNQPQHF. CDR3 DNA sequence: TGTGCCAGCAGTCCAACAGGGGGCAATCAGCCCCAGCATTTT.

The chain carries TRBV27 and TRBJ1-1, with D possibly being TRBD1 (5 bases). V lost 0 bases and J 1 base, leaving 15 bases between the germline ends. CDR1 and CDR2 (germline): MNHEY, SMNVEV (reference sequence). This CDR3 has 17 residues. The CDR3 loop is CASSLSGYVGPNTEAFF. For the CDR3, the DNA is TGTGCCAGCAGTTTATCGGGTTACGTGGGACCGAACACTGAAGCTTTCTTT.

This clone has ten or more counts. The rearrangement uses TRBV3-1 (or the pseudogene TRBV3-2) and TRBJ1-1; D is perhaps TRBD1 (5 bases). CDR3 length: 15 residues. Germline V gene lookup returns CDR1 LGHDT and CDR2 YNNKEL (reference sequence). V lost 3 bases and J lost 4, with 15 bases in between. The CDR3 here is CASSQGVRGSTEAFF. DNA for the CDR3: TGTGCCAGCAGCCAGGGGGTCCGGGGAAGCACTGAAGCTTTCTTT.

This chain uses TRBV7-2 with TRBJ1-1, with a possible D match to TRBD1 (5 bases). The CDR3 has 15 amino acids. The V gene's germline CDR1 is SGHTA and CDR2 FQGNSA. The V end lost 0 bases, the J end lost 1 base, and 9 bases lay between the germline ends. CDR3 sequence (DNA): TGTGCCAGCAGCTTAGCGCAGGGAGGGAACACTGAAGCTTTCTTT. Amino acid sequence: CASSLAQGGNTEAFF.

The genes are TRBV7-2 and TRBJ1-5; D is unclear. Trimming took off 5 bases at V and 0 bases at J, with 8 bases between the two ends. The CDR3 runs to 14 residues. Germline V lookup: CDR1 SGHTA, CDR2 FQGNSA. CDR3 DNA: TGTGCCAGCAGCGCGGTCCTTAGCAATCAGCCCCAGCATTTT. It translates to CASSAVLSNQPQHF. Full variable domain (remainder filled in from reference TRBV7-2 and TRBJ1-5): GAGVSQSPSNKVTEKGKDVELRCDPISGHTALYWYRQSLGQGLEFLIYFQGNSAPDKSGLPSDRFSAERTGGSVSTLTIQRTQQEDSAVYLCASSAVLSNQPQHFGDGTRLSIL.

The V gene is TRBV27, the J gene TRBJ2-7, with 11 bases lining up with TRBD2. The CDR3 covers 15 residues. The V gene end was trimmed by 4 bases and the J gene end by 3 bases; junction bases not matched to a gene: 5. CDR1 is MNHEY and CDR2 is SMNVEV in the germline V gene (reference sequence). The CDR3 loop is CASSSLAGGRYEQYF. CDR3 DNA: TGTGCCAGCAGTTCCTTAGCGGGAGGGCGCTACGAGCAGTACTTC.

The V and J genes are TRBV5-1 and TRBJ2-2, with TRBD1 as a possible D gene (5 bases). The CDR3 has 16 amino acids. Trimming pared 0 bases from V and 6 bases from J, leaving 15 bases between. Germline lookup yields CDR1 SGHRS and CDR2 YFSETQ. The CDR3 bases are TGCGCCAGCAGCTTGGAATGGGGTAGGGGCGCCGGGGAGCTGTTTTTT. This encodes CASSLEWGRGAGELFF.

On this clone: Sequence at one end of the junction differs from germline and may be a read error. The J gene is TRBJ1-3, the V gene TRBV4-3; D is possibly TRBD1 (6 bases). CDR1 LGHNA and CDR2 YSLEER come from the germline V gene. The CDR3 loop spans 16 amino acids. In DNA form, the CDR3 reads TGCGCCAGCAGCAAAGACCCCGGGACAACCGGAAACACCATATATTTT. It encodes CASSKDPGTTGNTIYF.

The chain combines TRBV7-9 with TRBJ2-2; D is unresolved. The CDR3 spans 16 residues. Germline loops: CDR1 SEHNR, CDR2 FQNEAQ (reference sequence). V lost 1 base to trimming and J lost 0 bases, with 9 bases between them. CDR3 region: CASSLEQAANTGELFF. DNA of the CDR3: TGTGCCAGCAGCTTAGAACAAGCAGCGAACACCGGGGAGCTGTTTTTT.

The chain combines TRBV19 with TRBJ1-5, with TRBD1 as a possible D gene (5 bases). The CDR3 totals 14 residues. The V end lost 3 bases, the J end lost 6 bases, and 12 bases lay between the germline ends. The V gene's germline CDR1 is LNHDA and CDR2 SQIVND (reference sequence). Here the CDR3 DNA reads TGTGCCAGTAGTATTGGGGGTAGGCGTCAGCCCCAGCATTTT. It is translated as CASSIGGRRQPQHF. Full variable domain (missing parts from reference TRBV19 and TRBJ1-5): DGGITQSPKYLFRKEGQNVTLSCEQNLNHDAMYWYRQDPGQGLRLIYYSQIVNDFQKGDIAEGYSVSREKKESFPLTVTSAQKNPTAFYLCASSIGGRRQPQHFGDGTRLSIL.

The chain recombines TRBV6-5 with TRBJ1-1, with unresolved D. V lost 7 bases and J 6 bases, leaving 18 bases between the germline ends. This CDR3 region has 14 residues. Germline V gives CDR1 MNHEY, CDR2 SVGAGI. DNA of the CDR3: TGTGCCAGCAAGATGGGTGTGGACGTCCCTGAAGCTTTCTTT. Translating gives CASKMGVDVPEAFF.

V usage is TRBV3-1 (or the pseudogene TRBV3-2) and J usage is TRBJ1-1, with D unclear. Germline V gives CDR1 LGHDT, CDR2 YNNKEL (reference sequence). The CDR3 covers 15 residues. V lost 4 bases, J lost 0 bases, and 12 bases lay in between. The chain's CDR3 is CASSRWEVMNTEAFF. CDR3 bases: TGTGCCAGCAGCCGATGGGAGGTAATGAACACTGAAGCTTTCTTT.

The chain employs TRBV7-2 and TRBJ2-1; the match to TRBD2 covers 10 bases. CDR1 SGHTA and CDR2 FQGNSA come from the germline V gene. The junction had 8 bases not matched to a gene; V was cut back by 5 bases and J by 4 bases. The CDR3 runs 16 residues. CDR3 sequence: CASSPRGLAEYNEQFF. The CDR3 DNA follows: TGTGCCAGCAGCCCCCGCGGACTAGCGGAATACAATGAGCAGTTCTTC.

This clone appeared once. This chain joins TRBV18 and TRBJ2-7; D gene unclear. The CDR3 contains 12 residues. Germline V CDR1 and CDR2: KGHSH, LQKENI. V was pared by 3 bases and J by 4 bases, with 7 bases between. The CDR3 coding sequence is TGTGCCAGCTCACCGGCCCAATACGAGCAGTACTTC. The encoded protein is CASSPAQYEQYF.

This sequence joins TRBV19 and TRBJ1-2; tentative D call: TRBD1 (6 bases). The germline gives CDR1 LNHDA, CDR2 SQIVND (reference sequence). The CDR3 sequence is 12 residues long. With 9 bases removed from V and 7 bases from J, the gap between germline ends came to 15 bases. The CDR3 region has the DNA TGTGCCAGCCTAAGGACAGAGGGTGGCTACACCTTC. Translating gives CASLRTEGGYTF.

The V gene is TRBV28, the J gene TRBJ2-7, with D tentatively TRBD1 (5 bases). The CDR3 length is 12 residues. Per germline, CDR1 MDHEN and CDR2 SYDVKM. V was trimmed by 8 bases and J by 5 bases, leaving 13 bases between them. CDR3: CASAGSLDEQYF. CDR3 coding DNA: TGTGCCAGCGCAGGGTCTCTGGACGAGCAGTACTTC.

The CDR3 spells CATHKGSGTSNQPQHF. For the CDR3, the DNA is TGTGCCACTCACAAGGGATCAGGTACTAGCAATCAGCCCCAGCATTTT. The J gene is TRBJ1-5, the V gene TRBV19; no clear D gene. The CDR3 spans 16 residues. Germline assignment: CDR1 LNHDA and CDR2 SQIVND (reference sequence). Trimming shortened V by 10 bases and J by 0 bases, and 19 bases separated the two germline ends.

The CDR3 bases are TGTGCCAGCAGCCAAGAAGCTGGAAACACCATATATTTT. Translating it yields CASSQEAGNTIYF. The chain employs TRBV3-1 (or the pseudogene TRBV3-2) and TRBJ1-3, with D hard to call. V was pared by 0 bases and J by 2 bases, with 2 bases between. This CDR3 has 13 amino acids. The germline V gene has CDR1 LGHDT and CDR2 YNNKEL (reference sequence).

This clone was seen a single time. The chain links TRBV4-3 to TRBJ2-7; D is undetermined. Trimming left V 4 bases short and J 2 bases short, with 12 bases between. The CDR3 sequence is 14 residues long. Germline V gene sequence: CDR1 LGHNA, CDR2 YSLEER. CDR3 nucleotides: TGCGCCAGCAGCCCGTCGACAACCACCTACGAGCAGTACTTC. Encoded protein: CASSPSTTTYEQYF.

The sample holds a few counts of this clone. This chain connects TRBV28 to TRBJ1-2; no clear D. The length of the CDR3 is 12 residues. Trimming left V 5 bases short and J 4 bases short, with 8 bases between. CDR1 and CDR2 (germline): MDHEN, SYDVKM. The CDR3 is CASSNTPYGYTF. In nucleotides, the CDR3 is TGTGCCAGCAGTAACACACCCTATGGCTACACCTTC.

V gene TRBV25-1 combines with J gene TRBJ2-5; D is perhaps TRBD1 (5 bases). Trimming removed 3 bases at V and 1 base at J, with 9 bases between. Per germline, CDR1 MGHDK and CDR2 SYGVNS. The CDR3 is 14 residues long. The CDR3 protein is CASSEPRAQETQYF. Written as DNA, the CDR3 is TGTGCCAGCAGTGAGCCCAGGGCCCAAGAGACCCAGTACTTC.

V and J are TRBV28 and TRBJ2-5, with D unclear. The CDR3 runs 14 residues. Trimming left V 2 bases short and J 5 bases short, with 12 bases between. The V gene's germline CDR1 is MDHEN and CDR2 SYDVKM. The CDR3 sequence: CASSLRVFHETQYF. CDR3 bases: TGTGCCAGCAGTTTAAGAGTATTTCATGAGACCCAGTACTTC.

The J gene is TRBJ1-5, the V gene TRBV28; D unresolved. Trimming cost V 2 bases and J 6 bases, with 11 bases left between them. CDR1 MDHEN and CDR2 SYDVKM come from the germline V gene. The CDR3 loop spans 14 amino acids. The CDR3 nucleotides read TGTGCCAGCAGTTTAAAAGGCGTAGGTCAGCCCCAGCATTTT. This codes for CASSLKGVGQPQHF.

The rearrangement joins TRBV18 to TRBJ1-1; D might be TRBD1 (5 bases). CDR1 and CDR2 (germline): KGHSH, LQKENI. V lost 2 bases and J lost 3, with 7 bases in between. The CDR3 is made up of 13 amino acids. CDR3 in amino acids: CASSPFRDTEAFF. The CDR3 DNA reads TGTGCCAGCTCACCATTCAGGGACACTGAAGCTTTCTTT.

CDR3 sequence (DNA): TGCAGCGTTGTTAAAGACCGGGTTCAAGAGACCCAGTACTTC. Its translation is CSVVKDRVQETQYF. The chain couples TRBV29-1 to TRBJ2-5; D remains ambiguous. The CDR3 spans 14 residues. Trimming removed 4 bases at V and 2 bases at J, with 14 bases between. Germline V CDR1 and CDR2: SQVTM, ANQGSEA.